The present T cell receptor (beta chain) was sequenced within a study of T cells in Graves' hyperthyroidism and ophthalmopathy. Study-wide results and limits: Ophthalmopathy was distinguished from stable hyperthyroidism by 13 V-J signatures.

Trimming removed 9 bases at V and 5 bases at J, with 14 bases between. This CDR3 comprises 13 residues. CDR1 is LNHDA, CDR2 SQIVND, per germline (reference sequence). With regard to this clonotype: The antigen is not known.

From RNA transcripts, TCR beta CDR3 regions were amplified. The HTBI set primed first-round TCR CDR3 RT-PCR. Each CDR3 protein is one row after TCRdb ran MiXCR on the multiplex PCR reads. The sample consists of over 500,000 distinct CDR3 sequences, around 43% of them appearing once. V and J are TRBV19 and TRBJ1-5; D not resolved. Sequenced input: peripheral blood or thyroid tissue (not recorded which). The sequence was obtained from an adult woman with Graves' disease, either hyperthyroidism or ophthalmopathy (not recorded which). CDR3 sequence: CASSLGQYQPQHF. The CDR3 DNA reads TGTGCCAGCAGCTTAGGCCAGTATCAGCCCCAGCATTTT.